These 13 T cell receptor beta chains were all obtained from the same sample, sequenced in a study of T cell repertoires in cytomegalovirus infection. TCRdb analysed the reads with MiXCR anew, one entry per CDR3 protein. Here the sample spans approximately 770,000 distinct CDR3 sequences, just under 30% being singletons. No cognate antigen is known for these TCRs. The sequenced sample was cultured CD8+ T cells from PBMCs, obtained from culture after CMV antigen stimulation. These receptors originate from a human donor in good health (CMV status not recorded). Some clones in this sample may be carry-over from other donors' samples.

At least ten counts were recorded for this clonotype. This chain uses TRBV7-3 with TRBJ2-3; no firm D call. V was clipped by 5 bases and J by 5 bases, with 11 bases between them. The CDR3 contains 13 residues. Germline-derived CDR1 and CDR2 are SGHTA and FQGTGA. Written as DNA, the CDR3 is TGTGCCAGCAGCCTGACGGGTGGAGATACGCAGTATTTT. Translation: CASSLTGGDTQYF.

This clonotype came up a few times. This sequence joins TRBV27 and TRBJ2-2; maybe TRBD2 (7 bases). Germline V gene lookup returns CDR1 MNHEY and CDR2 SMNVEV (reference sequence). V lost 11 bases, J lost 3 bases, and 19 bases lay in between. The CDR3 extends over 15 amino acids. CDR3 residues: CACRMGGGDTGELFF. The CDR3 DNA reads TGTGCCTGCCGAATGGGAGGGGGGGACACCGGGGAGCTGTTTTTT.

This clonotype was seen a handful of times. V is TRBV7-8 and J is TRBJ2-1, with 8 bases matching TRBD2. The CDR3 sequence is 16 residues long. V shed 1 base and J 3 bases; nucleotides not matched to a gene: 5. Germline CDR1 and CDR2: SGHVS and FQNEAQ. CDR3 sequence (DNA): TGTGCCAGCAGCTTAGGAGGGGGACTAGTCTACAATGAGCAGTTCTTC. Translating gives CASSLGGGLVYNEQFF. The full variable domain, in which reference TRBV7-8 and TRBJ2-1 provide the parts outside the CDR3, is GAGVSQSPRYKVAKRGQDVALRCDPISGHVSLFWYQQALGQGPEFLTYFQNEAQLDKSGLPSDRFFAERPEGSVSTLKIQRTQQEDSAVYLCASSLGGGLVYNEQFFGPGTRLTVL.

The chain recombines TRBV20-1 with TRBJ2-5; 10 positions match TRBD2. The CDR3 is 16 residues long. The junction had 9 bases not matched to a gene; V was cut back by 1 base and J by 4 bases. Germline CDR1 is DFQATT and CDR2 is SNEGSKA (reference sequence). CDR3 in DNA: TGCAGTGCTAGAGTCCTCGGCCTAGCGGGAGCAGAGACCCAGTACTTC. It encodes CSARVLGLAGAETQYF.

The table lists this clonotype with a few counts. The CDR3 is CASRPGDSPRETQYF. CDR3 bases: TGTGCCAGCCGGCCTGGGGACAGCCCGAGGGAGACCCAGTACTTC. The rearrangement joins TRBV11-2 to TRBJ2-5; 7 bases map to TRBD1. This CDR3 spans 15 amino acids. CDR1 is SGHAT and CDR2 is FQNNGV in the germline V gene. Trimming at V came to 8 bases and at J to 5 bases, leaving 14 bases not matched to a gene.

CDR3 protein: CASSLALTGGYTF. The CDR3 DNA follows: TGTGCCAGCAGCTTAGCGCTAACAGGAGGCTACACCTTC. J is TRBJ1-2 and V is TRBV7-8, with TRBD1 as a possible D gene (5 bases). Germline V CDR1 and CDR2: SGHVS, FQNEAQ. The CDR3 totals 13 residues. With 0 bases removed from V and 8 bases from J, the gap between germline ends came to 10 bases.

This clonotype was counted ten times or more. The chain recombines TRBV7-2 with TRBJ2-7; no clear D. V lost 6 bases and J lost 0, with 18 bases in between. The CDR3 has 16 amino acids. CDR1 and CDR2 (germline): SGHTA, FQGNSA. The CDR3 region is CASSQIQGVVSYEQYF. Written as DNA, the CDR3 is TGTGCCAGCAGTCAAATCCAAGGAGTGGTCTCCTACGAGCAGTACTTC.

This clonotype was seen more than once but under ten times. The chain employs TRBV6-2 or TRBV6-3 and TRBJ2-1, with D possibly TRBD2 on 5 matching bases. This CDR3 has 12 amino acids. The germline gives CDR1 MNHEY, CDR2 SVGEGT. V was pared by 2 bases and J by 10 bases, with 9 bases between. DNA for the CDR3: TGTGCCAGCAGTTACGTCCCGGGGGAGCAGTTCTTC. Encoded protein: CASSYVPGEQFF.

The chain recombines TRBV27 with TRBJ2-2, with TRBD2 matching over 14 bases. The germline gives CDR1 MNHEY, CDR2 SMNVEV (reference sequence). J gave up 4 bases and V 3 bases, and 7 bases lay outside the gene matches. The CDR3 has 18 residues. CDR3 loop: CASSFGLAGGPSTGELFF. CDR3 in DNA: TGTGCCAGCAGTTTCGGACTAGCGGGGGGTCCGTCCACCGGGGAGCTGTTTTTT.

This clonotype has more than one count but fewer than ten. This chain links TRBV7-9 with TRBJ2-5; no firm D call. V lost 6 bases, J lost 2 bases, and 7 bases lay in between. CDR3 length: 12 amino acids. CDR1 is SEHNR and CDR2 is FQNEAQ in the germline V gene (reference sequence). The CDR3 sequence: CASRLRQETQYF. The CDR3 DNA sequence: TGTGCCAGCAGGTTGCGGCAAGAGACCCAGTACTTC.

CDR3 DNA: TGTGCCAGCAGTTCTTTACTCTCCGGGACAGTGACCTATGGCTACACCTTC. It translates to CASSSLLSGTVTYGYTF. This rearrangement joins TRBV7-6 to TRBJ1-2; 7 nucleotides match TRBD1. Germline lookup yields CDR1 SGHVS and CDR2 FNYEAQ. The V segment lost 6 bases and the J segment 4 bases; nucleotides outside the gene matches: 17. This CDR3 region has 17 residues.

The chain links TRBV19 to TRBJ2-7, with TRBD2 identical over 10 bases. This CDR3 comprises 15 residues. Germline assignment: CDR1 LNHDA and CDR2 SQIVND (reference sequence). V lost 6 bases and J lost 0; bases outside the gene matches: 5. The CDR3: CASSPTSGDSYEQYF. DNA for the CDR3: TGTGCCAGTAGCCCTACTAGCGGGGACTCCTACGAGCAGTACTTC.

The chain carries TRBV12-3 or TRBV12-4 and TRBJ1-5; D uncertain. The length of the CDR3 is 14 residues. V was shortened by 4 bases and J by 4 bases, with 11 bases between the two germline ends. DNA for the CDR3: TGTGCCAGCAGTTATGACTCAGCAAATCAGCCCCAGCATTTT. Its translation: CASSYDSANQPQHF.